The entry below gives a single TCR beta chain sequence along with its context. As yet, its antigen is unknown. The data stem from a study of vaccination effects on CD4 cells after COVID-19. ViraFEST assay sequencing came after antigen-specific CD4+ T cells were expanded with viral peptide pools. The authors isolated CD4+ T cells after nine to eleven days of culture. Two doses of either BNT162b2 or mRNA-1273 were given to each participant. Vaccine recipients, nucleocapsid antibody negative, had no prior SARS-CoV-2 infection. The protocol was immunoSEQ multiplex PCR, while the TCRdb copy is restricted to in-frame clones and leaves out a portion. The data hold approximately 28,000 clones, with approximately 71% observed a single time. CDR1 is WSHSY, CDR2 SAAADI, per germline. The ends were cut back, 11 bases at V and 13 bases at J, with 15 bases in the middle. This CDR3 spans 11 amino acids.

The clonotype comes from a human donor who received a COVID-19 vaccine. The chain is built from TRBV10-2 and TRBJ1-6; D gene unclear. The sequencing here drew on CD4+ T cells from PBMCs cultured with HCoV-NL63 spike peptides, taken after COVID-19 vaccination. The CDR3 reads CAGRAGVPLHF. Written as DNA, the CDR3 is TGCGCCGGAAGGGCAGGAGTTCCCCTCCACTTT.